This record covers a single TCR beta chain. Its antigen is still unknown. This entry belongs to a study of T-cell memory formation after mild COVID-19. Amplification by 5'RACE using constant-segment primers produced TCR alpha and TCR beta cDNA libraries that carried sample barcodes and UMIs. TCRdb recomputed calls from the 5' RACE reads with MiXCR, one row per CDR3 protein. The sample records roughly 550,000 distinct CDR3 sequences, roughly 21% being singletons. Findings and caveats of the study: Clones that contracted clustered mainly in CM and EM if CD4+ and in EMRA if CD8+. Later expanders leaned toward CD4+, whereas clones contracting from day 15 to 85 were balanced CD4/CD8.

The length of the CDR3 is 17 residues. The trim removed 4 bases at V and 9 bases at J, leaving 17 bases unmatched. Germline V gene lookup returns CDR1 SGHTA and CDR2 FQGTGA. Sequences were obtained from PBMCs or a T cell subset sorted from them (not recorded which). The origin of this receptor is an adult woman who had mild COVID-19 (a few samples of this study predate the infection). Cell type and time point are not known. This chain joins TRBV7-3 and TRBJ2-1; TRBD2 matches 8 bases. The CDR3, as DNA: TGTGCCAGCAGCTCCTCGCTAGCGGGTGAGGTAGGCGCTGAGCAGTTCTTC. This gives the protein CASSSSLAGEVGAEQFF.